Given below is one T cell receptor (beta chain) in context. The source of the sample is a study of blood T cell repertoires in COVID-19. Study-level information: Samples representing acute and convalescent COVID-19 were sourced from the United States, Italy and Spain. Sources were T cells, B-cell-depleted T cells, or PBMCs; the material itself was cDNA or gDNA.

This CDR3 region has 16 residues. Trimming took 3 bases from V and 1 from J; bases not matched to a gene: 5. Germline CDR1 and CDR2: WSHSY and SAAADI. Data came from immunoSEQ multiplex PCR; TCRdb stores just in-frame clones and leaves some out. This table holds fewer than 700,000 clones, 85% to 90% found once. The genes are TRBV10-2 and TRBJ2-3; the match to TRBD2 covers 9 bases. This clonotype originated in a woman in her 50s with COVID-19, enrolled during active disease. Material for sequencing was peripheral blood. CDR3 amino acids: CASSDRKRGGTDTQYF. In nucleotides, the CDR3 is TGCGCCAGCAGTGATCGGAAGCGGGGGGGCACAGATACGCAGTATTTT.